This T cell receptor (beta chain) was captured in a study of CD8+CD57+ T cells in acquired aplastic anemia. Whole-study context: Sorted CD4+ and CD8+ cells yielded DNA averaging around 3.2 ug.

General study results and limits: A set of some 28 CD8+ CDR3 sequences was shared between patients and controls, and these sequences appeared highly expressed in patients. CD8+ Simpson's diversity showed no significant patient-control difference.

With regard to this clonotype: No antigen is known for it.

All patients picked for sequencing had shown, by flow cytometry, an expansion of CD8+CD57+ cells. Patients had not yet gotten any therapy when their blood was taken for sampling. The template for TCR beta VDJ and CDR3 sequence profiling was genomic DNA. TCRdb ran MiXCR on the reads and lists one entry per CDR3 protein. The profile shows about 75,000 distinct CDR3 sequences, around 70% of them singletons. The receptor was isolated from a human donor with aplastic anemia. Input material: sorted CD4+, CD8+, or CD8+CD57+ T cells (not recorded which) from PBMCs.

CDR3 protein: CASSRSRATNEKLFF. Here the CDR3 DNA reads TGTGCCAGCAGCCGCTCCAGGGCAACTAATGAAAAACTGTTTTTT. This chain connects TRBV5-6 to TRBJ1-4; possibly TRBD1 for D (5 bases). CDR3 length equals 15 residues. The ends were cut back, 4 bases at V and 0 bases at J, with 10 bases in the middle. Germline lookup yields CDR1 SGHDT and CDR2 YYEEEE. The whole variable domain, filled in from reference TRBV5-6 and TRBJ1-4, reads DAGVTQSPTHLIKTRGQQVTLRCSPKSGHDTVSWYQQALGQGPQFIFQYYEEEERQRGNFPDRFSGHQFPNYSSELNVNALLLGDSALYLCASSRSRATNEKLFFGSGTQLSVL.